This T cell receptor beta chain was identified during a study of blood T cell repertoires in COVID-19. Study overall: Acute and convalescent COVID-19 samples came from the United States, Italy and Spain. T cells, B-cell-depleted T cells, or PBMCs provided the cDNA or gDNA that served as material.

J was trimmed by 4 bases and V by 3 bases; bases with no gene match: 4. CDR1 is KGHDR and CDR2 is SFDVKD in the germline V gene. The CDR3 contains 16 residues. Authors' data handling: Estimated nucleated cell counts came from reference gene primer amplification. Sequencing was performed with immunoSEQ multiplex PCR; in TCRdb, only in-frame clones are kept and a portion is missing. The V and J calls and clone size come from that table; D and trimming were worked out from the DNA. In the table there are 43,000 or so clones, about 87% of which are singletons. This TCR derives from a man in his 60s with active COVID-19. The sequencing input was peripheral blood. This chain joins TRBV24-1 and TRBJ2-5; 13 nucleotides line up with TRBD2. The CDR3 here is CATSDLTSGGRETQYF. The CDR3 DNA follows: TGTGCCACCAGTGATCTGACTAGCGGGGGGCGAGAGACCCAGTACTTC.